Listed below are T cell receptor beta chains from one sample, sequenced in a study of blood T cell repertoires in COVID-19. Measured with immunoSEQ multiplex PCR; TCRdb has only the in-frame clones, and not every one. Of 99,000 or so clones detected, around 90% appear once; the ten largest clones hold around 6%. The source material was peripheral blood. The receptors originated from a human donor in a cohort sampled during active COVID-19. Each CDR3 is given with its conserved first and last residue. D genes are given only for firm matches. Only some rows state a clone size, as once, few, many or a class for expanded clones.

clone_size d_call j_call v_call cdr3_nt cdr3_aa
once TRBD1 TRBJ2-1 TRBV19 TGTGCCAGTAGTATCGGGGACAGGGGGGTCAATGAGCAGTTCTTC CASSIGDRGVNEQFF
NA NA TRBJ1-2 TRBV2 TGTGCCAGCTATAAGCGGGGTGCGGTAGCTAACTATGGCTACACCTTC CASYKRGAVANYGYTF
NA TRBD1 TRBJ1-1 TRBV3-1/TRBV3-2 TGTGCCAGCAGCCGAGACAGGGACTCTGAAGCTTTCTTT CASSRDRDSEAFF
once NA TRBJ2-3 TRBV6-4 TGTGCCAGCAGTGACTCGGCTAGCGCAGATACGCAGTATTTT CASSDSASADTQYF
NA TRBD1 TRBJ2-7 TRBV6-5 TGTGCCAGCAGAGCGACAGGGACAAGTGGCGAGCAGTACTTC CASRATGTSGEQYF
NA NA TRBJ2-3 TRBV9 TGTGCCAGCAGCCCAGGGGACCCCTCGACAGATACGCAGTATTTT CASSPGDPSTDTQYF
NA TRBD2 TRBJ2-7 TRBV7-2 TGTGCCAGCAGCTCCCAAAGTCTAGCGGGAGTATACGAGCAGTACTTC CASSSQSLAGVYEQYF
NA TRBD2 TRBJ2-3 TRBV19 TGTGCCAGTAGTATTGGGCGGGGGTTCACAGATACGCAGTATTTT CASSIGRGFTDTQYF
NA NA TRBJ2-7 TRBV5-1 TGCGCCAGCAGCTTGTTCCAGGGCGCCTACGAGCAGTACTTC CASSLFQGAYEQYF
NA NA TRBJ1-5 TRBV24-1 TGTGCCACCAGTGACCGACACCAGGGCTGGCAGCCCCAGCATTTT CATSDRHQGWQPQHF
NA NA TRBJ1-2 TRBV30 TGTGCCTGGAGGGGACTCCCGGGACGGGATGGCTACACCTTC CAWRGLPGRDGYTF
NA NA TRBJ1-5 TRBV11-1 TGTGCCAGCAGCCCAGGGGGCAATCAGCCCCAGCATTTT CASSPGGNQPQHF
NA TRBD1 TRBJ2-3 TRBV3-1/TRBV3-2 TGTGCCAGCAGCCTTGGGACAGGTCAAGCAGATACGCAGTATTTT CASSLGTGQADTQYF
NA NA TRBJ2-7 TRBV7-2 TGTGCCAGCAGCTTAGAGGCAGGGCGTATGTACGAGCAGTACTTC CASSLEAGRMYEQYF
NA TRBD1 TRBJ1-6 TRBV5-1 TGCGCCAGCAGCTCCACAGGGGATAATTCACCCCTCCACTTT CASSSTGDNSPLHF
NA TRBD1 TRBJ1-4 TRBV7-9 TGTGCCAGCAGCTTAGCGACAGGGGGCGAAAAACTGTTTTTT CASSLATGGEKLFF
NA NA TRBJ2-3 TRBV2 TGTGCCAGCAGTGCGGTATCAGATACGCAGTATTTT CASSAVSDTQYF
NA NA TRBJ1-3 TRBV11-2 TGTGCCAGCAGCTTAGGGGCCATCTCTGGAAACACCATATATTTT CASSLGAISGNTIYF
few NA TRBJ1-4 TRBV30 TGTGCCTGGAGTGTAGGAGACCTTGGGTTCGGAAAACTGTTTTTT CAWSVGDLGFGKLFF
NA NA TRBJ2-7 TRBV30 TGTGCCTGGAGTGGGGCGGGTTACGAGCAGTACTTC CAWSGAGYEQYF
NA NA TRBJ2-3 TRBV6-5 TGTGCCAGCAGTTACCGGGGGGCGAGCACAGATACGCAGTATTTT CASSYRGASTDTQYF
NA TRBD2 TRBJ2-1 TRBV29-1 TGCAGCGTTGAGATTAGCGGGGGCTATGAGCAGTTCTTC CSVEISGGYEQFF
NA NA TRBJ2-5 TRBV7-9 TGTGCCAGCACATCCTCCGGGGACACAGAAGAGACCCAGTACTTC CASTSSGDTEETQYF
NA NA TRBJ1-1 TRBV19 TGTGCCAGTATTTGGTCCAGTGAAGCTTTCTTT CASIWSSEAFF
NA TRBD1 TRBJ2-7 TRBV9 TGTGCCAGCAGCCCAGGGACAGGGGGCACGTACGAGCAGTACTTC CASSPGTGGTYEQYF
NA TRBD2 TRBJ2-3 TRBV2 TGTGCCAGCAAACGGACTAGCGGGGACACAGATACGCAGTATTTT CASKRTSGDTDTQYF
NA NA TRBJ2-7 TRBV30 TGTGCCTGGAGGAAAGCCGGGACAGCGGGCGAGCAGTACTTC CAWRKAGTAGEQYF
NA TRBD1 TRBJ2-7 TRBV7-6 TGTGCCAGCAGCTCCGGACAGGGGGCTTTGTACGAGCAGTACTTC CASSSGQGALYEQYF
NA NA TRBJ1-2 TRBV5-4 TGTGCCAGCAGCCCAACTCTAAAGGGGTATGGCTACACCTTC CASSPTLKGYGYTF
NA NA TRBJ2-1 TRBV6-5 TGTGCCAGCAGTTCCGGGAGATACAATGAGCAGTTCTTC CASSSGRYNEQFF
NA NA TRBJ2-7 TRBV21-1 TGTGCCAGCAGCCGGCGGGTGGGTTACGAGCAGTACTTC CASSRRVGYEQYF
NA TRBD2 TRBJ2-7 TRBV7-2 TGTGCCAGCAGCTTAGGAGGGACTAGCTTCTACGAGCAGTACTTC CASSLGGTSFYEQYF
NA TRBD2 TRBJ2-5 TRBV7-6 TGTGCCAGCAGCCCCAAAGGGAGGGACATAGCGGGGGGGAGAGAGACCCAGTACTTC CASSPKGRDIAGGRETQYF
NA TRBD1 TRBJ1-1 TRBV6-5 TGTGCCAGCATCCTACAGGGGGCCGGGGGTACTGAAGCTTTCTTT CASILQGAGGTEAFF
NA NA TRBJ2-1 TRBV4-3 TGCGCCAGCAGCCAAGATGTGAGGGAACTTGAGCAGTTCTTC CASSQDVRELEQFF
NA TRBD2 TRBJ2-1 TRBV7-9 TGTGCCAGCAGTCCCCGACTAGCGGGAGGCCCTCACAATGAGCAGTTCTTC CASSPRLAGGPHNEQFF
NA TRBD1 TRBJ2-7 TRBV28 TGTGCCAGCAGGGGACAGGGGTTGTCCTACGAGCAGTACTTC CASRGQGLSYEQYF
NA TRBD1 TRBJ1-2 TRBV7-2 TGTGCCAGCAGCCTCAGTCCCGGGACAGGGGGCGAAAACTATGGCTACACCTTC CASSLSPGTGGENYGYTF
NA NA TRBJ1-1 TRBV5-6 TGTGCCAGCAGCGTAATAAACACTGAAGCTTTCTTT CASSVINTEAFF
NA TRBD1 TRBJ1-1 TRBV10-2 TGCGCCAGCAGTGACCGACCGGGACAGGTATCGAACACTGAAGCTTTCTTT CASSDRPGQVSNTEAFF
NA TRBD1 TRBJ1-5 TRBV10-3 TGTGCCATCAGGACAGGGAATCAGCCCCAGCATTTT CAIRTGNQPQHF
NA TRBD1 TRBJ2-2 TRBV7-6 TGTGCCAGCAGCTTATCAGGGGGCGGATGGACCGGGGAGCTGTTTTTT CASSLSGGGWTGELFF
NA TRBD2 TRBJ2-7 TRBV30 TGTGCCTGGAGTCCGGGACTAGACCTATACGAGCAGTACTTC CAWSPGLDLYEQYF
NA TRBD1 TRBJ1-2 TRBV6-5 TGTGCCAGCATTGTCAGGGGGCAAGCGATTGGCTACACCTTC CASIVRGQAIGYTF
NA TRBD1 TRBJ1-1 TRBV6-5 TGTGCCAGCACTCTCACAGGGGCGAGCACTGAAGCTTTCTTT CASTLTGASTEAFF